This record covers a single T cell receptor beta chain. As yet, its antigen is unknown. V shed 0 bases, J shed 2 bases, and the junction held 4 bases outside the gene matches. The CDR3 sequence is 17 residues long. Germline loops: CDR1 LGHNA, CDR2 YNFKEQ. Per individual sample, total RNA of at least 6 micrograms was extracted. These data belong to a study of blood T cells in healthy people across ages. Study-wide results and caveats: PBMCs that were unsorted prevented a conclusive naive versus antigen-experienced comparison. A roughly linear fall in TCR beta diversity per million T cells was seen with increasing age. Naive CD4+ cells and diversity were both higher in long-lived donors than in aged donors.

A sample-barcoded 5' primer and a J-beta primer mix were used in a second PCR of roughly 6 to 11 cycles. TCRdb re-called the 5' RACE reads through MiXCR, storing one row per CDR3 protein. The sample holds hundreds of thousands of distinct CDR3 sequences, roughly 45% seen once. The receptor comes from a woman in her fifties or sixties in good health. The sample taken for sequencing was blood. The rearrangement links TRBV4-2 to TRBJ2-3, with 11 bases aligning to TRBD2. CDR3 nucleotides: TGTGCCAGCAGCCAAGAGGGACTAGCGGCCCTCACAGATACGCAGTATTTT. Its translation: CASSQEGLAALTDTQYF.